This T cell receptor beta chain originates from a study of blood T cell repertoires in COVID-19. Study summary: Acute and convalescent COVID-19 specimens originated in the United States, Italy and Spain. From T cells, B-cell-depleted T cells, or PBMCs came the material, which was cDNA or gDNA.

The CDR3 spans 13 residues. Per germline, CDR1 MNHEY and CDR2 SMNVEV (reference sequence). Trimming took 1 base from V and 5 from J, leaving 8 bases between them. Original analysis: It was from reference gene primer amplification that nucleated cell counts were estimated. TCRdb's table, derived via immunoSEQ multiplex PCR, lists solely in-frame clones and lacks some. D and trimming come from the DNA, and the V and J calls and clone size come from that table. The sample holds about 94,000 clones, 80% seen once. The specimen sequenced was peripheral blood. The chain uses TRBV27 and TRBJ2-5; tentative D call: TRBD2 (6 bases). This TCR was recovered from a human donor in a cohort sampled during active COVID-19. CDR3 protein: CASSLYGGETQYF. CDR3 in DNA: TGTGCCAGCAGTTTATATGGGGGGGAGACCCAGTACTTC.